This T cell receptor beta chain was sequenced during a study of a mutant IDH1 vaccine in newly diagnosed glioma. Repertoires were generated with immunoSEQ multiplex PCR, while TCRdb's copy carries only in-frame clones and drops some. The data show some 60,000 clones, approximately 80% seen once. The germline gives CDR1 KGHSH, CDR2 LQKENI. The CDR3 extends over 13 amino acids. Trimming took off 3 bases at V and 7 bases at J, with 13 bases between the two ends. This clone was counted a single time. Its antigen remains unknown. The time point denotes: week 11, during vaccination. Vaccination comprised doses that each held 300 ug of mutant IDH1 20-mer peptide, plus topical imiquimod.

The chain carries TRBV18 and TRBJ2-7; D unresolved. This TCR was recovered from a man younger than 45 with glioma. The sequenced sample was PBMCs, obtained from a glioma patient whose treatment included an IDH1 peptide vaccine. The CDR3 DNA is TGTGCCAGCTCACCTGACCCCAACGGGGAGCAGTACTTC. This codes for CASSPDPNGEQYF. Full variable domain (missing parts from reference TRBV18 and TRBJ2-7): NAGVMQNPRHLVRRRGQEARLRCSPMKGHSHVYWYRQLPEEGLKFMVYLQKENIIDESGMPKERFSAEFPKEGPSILRIQQVVRGDSAAYFCASSPDPNGEQYFGPGTRLTVT.